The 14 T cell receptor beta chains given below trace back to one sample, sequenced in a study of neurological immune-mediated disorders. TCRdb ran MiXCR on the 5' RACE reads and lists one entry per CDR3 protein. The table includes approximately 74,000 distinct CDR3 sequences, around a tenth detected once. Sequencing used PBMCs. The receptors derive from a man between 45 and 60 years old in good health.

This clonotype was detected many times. The CDR3 loop reads CASSQPGTGQETQYF. As DNA, the CDR3 is TGTGCCAGCAGCCAACCCGGGACAGGGCAAGAGACCCAGTACTTC. This chain joins TRBV3-1 and TRBJ2-5; 9 bases match TRBD1. V shed 2 bases, J shed 2 bases, and the junction held 3 bases outside the gene matches. Germline lookup yields CDR1 LGHDT and CDR2 YNNKEL (reference sequence). There are 15 residues in the CDR3.

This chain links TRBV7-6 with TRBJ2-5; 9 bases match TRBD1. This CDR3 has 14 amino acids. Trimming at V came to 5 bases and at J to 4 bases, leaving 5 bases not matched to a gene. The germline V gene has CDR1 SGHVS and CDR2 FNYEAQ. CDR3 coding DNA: TGTGCCAGCAGCCGGGACAGGGAATCAGAGACCCAGTACTTC. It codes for CASSRDRESETQYF.

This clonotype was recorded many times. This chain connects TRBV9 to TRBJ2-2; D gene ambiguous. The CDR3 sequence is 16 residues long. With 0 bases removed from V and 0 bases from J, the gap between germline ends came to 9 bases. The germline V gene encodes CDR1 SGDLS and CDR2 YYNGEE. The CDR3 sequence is CASSVAPNSNTGELFF. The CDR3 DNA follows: TGTGCCAGCAGCGTAGCACCCAATTCGAACACCGGGGAGCTGTTTTTT.

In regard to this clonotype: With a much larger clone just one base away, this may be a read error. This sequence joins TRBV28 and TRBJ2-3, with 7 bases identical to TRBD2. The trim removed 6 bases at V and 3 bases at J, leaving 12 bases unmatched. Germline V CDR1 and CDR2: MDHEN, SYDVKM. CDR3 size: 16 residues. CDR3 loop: CASRTWTIGGTDTQYF. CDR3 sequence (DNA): TGTGCCAGCAGGACCTGGACTATCGGGGGGACAGATACGCAGTATTTT. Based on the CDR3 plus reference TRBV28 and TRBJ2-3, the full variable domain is DVKVTQSSRYLVKRTGEKVFLECVQDMDHENMFWYRQDPGLGLRLIYFSYDVKMKEKGDIPEGYSVSREKKERFSLILESASTNQTSMYLCASRTWTIGGTDTQYFGPGTRLTVL.

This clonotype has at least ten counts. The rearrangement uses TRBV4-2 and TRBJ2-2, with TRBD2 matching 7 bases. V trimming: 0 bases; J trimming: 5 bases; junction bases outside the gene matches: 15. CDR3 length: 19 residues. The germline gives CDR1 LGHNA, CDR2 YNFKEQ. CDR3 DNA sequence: TGTGCCAGCAGCCAAGATAGGGTGCGACGGGAGGATCGTACCGGGGAGCTGTTTTTT. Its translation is CASSQDRVRREDRTGELFF.

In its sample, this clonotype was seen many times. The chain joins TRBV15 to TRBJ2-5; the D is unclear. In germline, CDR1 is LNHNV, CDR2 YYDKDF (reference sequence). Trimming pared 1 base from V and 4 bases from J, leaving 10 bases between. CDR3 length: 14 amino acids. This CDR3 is CATSRVYFGETQYF. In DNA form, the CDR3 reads TGTGCCACCAGCAGAGTCTACTTTGGAGAGACCCAGTACTTC.

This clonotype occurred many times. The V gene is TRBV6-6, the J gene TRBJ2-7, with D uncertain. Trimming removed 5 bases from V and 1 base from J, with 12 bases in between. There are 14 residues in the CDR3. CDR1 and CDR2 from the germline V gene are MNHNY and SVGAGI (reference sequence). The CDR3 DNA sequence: TGTGCCAGCAGTCCCTCCCAGATATCCTACGAGCAGTACTTC. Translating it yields CASSPSQISYEQYF.

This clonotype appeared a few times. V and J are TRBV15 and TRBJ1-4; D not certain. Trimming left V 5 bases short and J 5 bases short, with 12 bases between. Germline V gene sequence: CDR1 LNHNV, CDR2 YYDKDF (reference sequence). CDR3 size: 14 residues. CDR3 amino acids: CATSPEGKNEKLFF. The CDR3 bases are TGTGCCACCAGCCCTGAAGGGAAGAATGAAAAACTGTTTTTT.

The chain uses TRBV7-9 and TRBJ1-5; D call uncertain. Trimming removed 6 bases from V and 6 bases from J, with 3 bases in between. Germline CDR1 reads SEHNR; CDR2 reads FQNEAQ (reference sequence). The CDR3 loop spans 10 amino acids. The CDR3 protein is CASRVQPQHF. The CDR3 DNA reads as TGTGCCAGCAGGGTTCAGCCCCAGCATTTT.

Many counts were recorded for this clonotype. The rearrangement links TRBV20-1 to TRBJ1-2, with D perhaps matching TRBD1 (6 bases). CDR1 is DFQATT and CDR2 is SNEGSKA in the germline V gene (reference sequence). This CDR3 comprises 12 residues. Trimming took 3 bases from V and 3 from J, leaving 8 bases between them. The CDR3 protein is CSASNRDYGYTF. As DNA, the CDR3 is TGCAGTGCTAGTAACAGGGACTATGGCTACACCTTC.

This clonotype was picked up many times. The CDR3 protein is CATSSGAGLYNEQFF. In DNA form, the CDR3 reads TGTGCCACCAGTTCCGGTGCGGGACTCTACAATGAGCAGTTCTTC. This rearrangement joins TRBV15 to TRBJ2-1, with a tentative D call TRBD2 (6 bases). Trimming took off 6 bases at V and 3 bases at J, with 15 bases between the two ends. The germline CDR1 and CDR2 sequences are LNHNV and YYDKDF (reference sequence). CDR3 size: 15 residues.

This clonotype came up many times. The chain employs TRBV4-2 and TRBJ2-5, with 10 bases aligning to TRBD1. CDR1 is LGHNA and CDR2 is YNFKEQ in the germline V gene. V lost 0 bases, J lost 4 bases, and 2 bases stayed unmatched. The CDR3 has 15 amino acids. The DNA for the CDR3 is TGTGCCAGCAGCCAAGATGGGGACAGGGGAGAGACCCAGTACTTC. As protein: CASSQDGDRGETQYF.

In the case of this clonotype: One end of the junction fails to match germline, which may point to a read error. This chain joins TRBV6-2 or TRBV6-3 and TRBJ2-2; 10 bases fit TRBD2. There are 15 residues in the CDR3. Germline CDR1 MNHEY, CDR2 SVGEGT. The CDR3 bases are TGTGCCAGCAGTTCAGCGGGGGGGCCCCACGGGGAGCTCTTTTTT. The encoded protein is CASSSAGGPHGELFF.

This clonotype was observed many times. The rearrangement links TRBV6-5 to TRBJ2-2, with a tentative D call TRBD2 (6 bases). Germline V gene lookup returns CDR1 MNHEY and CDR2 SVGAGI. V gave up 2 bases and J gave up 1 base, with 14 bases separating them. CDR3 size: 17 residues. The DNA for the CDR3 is TGTGCCAGCAGTTACCGAAGGGGTAGCGGGAACACCGGGGAGCTGTTTTTT. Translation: CASSYRRGSGNTGELFF.